This T cell receptor beta chain was obtained from a study of shared clonotypes between healthy human individuals. Findings and caveats of the study: Few donors restricted represented genetic and exposure-history diversity.

This clone was picked up one time. Its antigen remains unknown. The CDR3 sequence is 14 residues long. Trimming cost V 7 bases and J 5 bases, with 18 bases left between them. Germline CDR1 is SGHTA and CDR2 is FQGNSA. Measured with immunoSEQ multiplex PCR; TCRdb has only the in-frame clones, and not every one. The table records under 600,000 clones, approximately 95% of them present only once. Specimen: naive CD4+ T cells sorted from blood. This sample's subset: CD45RA+ positively selected. The origin of this receptor is a young woman in good health. V is TRBV7-2 and J is TRBJ2-7, with D possibly being TRBD2 (5 bases). In DNA form, the CDR3 reads TGTGCCAGCAAGCTACGTCGGGGAATTGACGAGCAGTACTTC. This translates into CASKLRRGIDEQYF. The whole variable domain, filled in from reference TRBV7-2 and TRBJ2-7, reads GAGVSQSPSNKVTEKGKDVELRCDPISGHTALYWYRQSLGQGLEFLIYFQGNSAPDKSGLPSDRFSAERTGGSVSTLTIQRTQQEDSAVYLCASKLRRGIDEQYFGPGTRLTVT.